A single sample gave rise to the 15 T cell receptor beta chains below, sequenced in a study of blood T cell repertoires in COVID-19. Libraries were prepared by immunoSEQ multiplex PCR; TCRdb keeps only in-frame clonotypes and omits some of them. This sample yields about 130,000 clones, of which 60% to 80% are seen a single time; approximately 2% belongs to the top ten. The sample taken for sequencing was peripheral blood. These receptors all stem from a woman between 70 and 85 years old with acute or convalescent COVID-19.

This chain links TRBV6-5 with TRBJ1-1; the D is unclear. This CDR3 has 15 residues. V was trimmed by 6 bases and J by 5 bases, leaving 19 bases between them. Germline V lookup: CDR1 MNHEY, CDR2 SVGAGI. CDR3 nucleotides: TGTGCCAGCAGCCCAGGAGCGGGCGGCCGGACTGAAGCTTTCTTT. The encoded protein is CASSPGAGGRTEAFF.

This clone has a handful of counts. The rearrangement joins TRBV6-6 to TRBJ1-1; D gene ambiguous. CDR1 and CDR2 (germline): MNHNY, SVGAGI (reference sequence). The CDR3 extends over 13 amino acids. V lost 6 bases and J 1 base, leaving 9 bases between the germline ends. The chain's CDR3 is CASSSTENTEAFF. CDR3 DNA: TGTGCCAGCAGCTCTACAGAGAACACTGAAGCTTTCTTT.

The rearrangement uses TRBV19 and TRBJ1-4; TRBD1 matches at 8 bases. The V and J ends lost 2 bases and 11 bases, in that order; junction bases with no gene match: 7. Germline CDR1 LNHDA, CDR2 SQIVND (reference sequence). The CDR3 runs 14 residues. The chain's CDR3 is CASSILGQGGKLFF. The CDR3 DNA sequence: TGTGCCAGTAGTATATTAGGACAGGGAGGGAAACTGTTTTTT.

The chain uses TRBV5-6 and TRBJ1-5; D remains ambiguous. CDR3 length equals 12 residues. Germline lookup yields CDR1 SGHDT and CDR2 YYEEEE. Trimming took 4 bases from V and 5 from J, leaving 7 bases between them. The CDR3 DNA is TGTGCCAGCAGCCTCCTAGATCAGCCCCAGCATTTT. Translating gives CASSLLDQPQHF.

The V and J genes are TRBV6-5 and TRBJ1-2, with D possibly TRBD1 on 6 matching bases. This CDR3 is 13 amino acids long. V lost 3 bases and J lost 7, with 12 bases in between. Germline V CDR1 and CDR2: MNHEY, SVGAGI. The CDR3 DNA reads TGTGCCAGCAGTTATTCAGGGGTGGGTGGCTACACCTTC. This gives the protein CASSYSGVGGYTF.

CDR3 DNA: TGTGCCAGCAGCTTAGTGGGAGGGAACACTGAAGCTTTCTTT. This translates into CASSLVGGNTEAFF. The chain joins TRBV11-2 to TRBJ1-1; D unclear. Looked up from germline, CDR1 is SGHAT and CDR2 is FQNNGV. Trimming left V 1 base short and J 1 base short, with 7 bases between. The CDR3 is made up of 14 amino acids.

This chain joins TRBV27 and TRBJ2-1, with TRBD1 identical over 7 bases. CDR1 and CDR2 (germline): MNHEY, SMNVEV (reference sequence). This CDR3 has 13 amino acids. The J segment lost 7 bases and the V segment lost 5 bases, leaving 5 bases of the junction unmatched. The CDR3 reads CASSIRDSNEQFF. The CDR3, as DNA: TGTGCCAGCAGTATAAGGGACAGTAATGAGCAGTTCTTC.

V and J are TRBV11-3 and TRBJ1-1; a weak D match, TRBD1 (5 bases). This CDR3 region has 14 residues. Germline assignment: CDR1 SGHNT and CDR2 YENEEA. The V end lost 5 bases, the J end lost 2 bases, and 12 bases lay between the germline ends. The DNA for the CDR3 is TGTGCCAGCAGCCCCGGGGGACTCAACACTGAAGCTTTCTTT. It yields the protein CASSPGGLNTEAFF.

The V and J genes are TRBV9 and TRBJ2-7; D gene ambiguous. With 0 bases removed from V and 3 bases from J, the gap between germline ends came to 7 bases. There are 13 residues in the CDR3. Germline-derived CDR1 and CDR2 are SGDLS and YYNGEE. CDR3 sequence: CASSVAGNYEQYF. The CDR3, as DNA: TGTGCCAGCAGCGTAGCGGGTAACTACGAGCAGTACTTC.

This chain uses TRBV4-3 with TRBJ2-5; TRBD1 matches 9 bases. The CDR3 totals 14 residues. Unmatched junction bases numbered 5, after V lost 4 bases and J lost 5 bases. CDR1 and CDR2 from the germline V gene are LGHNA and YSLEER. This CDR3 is CASSRGTGMETQYF. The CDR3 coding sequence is TGCGCCAGCAGCCGAGGGACAGGGATGGAGACCCAGTACTTC.

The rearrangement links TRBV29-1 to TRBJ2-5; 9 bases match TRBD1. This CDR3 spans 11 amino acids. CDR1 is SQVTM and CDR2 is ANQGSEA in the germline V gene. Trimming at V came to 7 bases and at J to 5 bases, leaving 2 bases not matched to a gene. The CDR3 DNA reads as TGCAGCGCGACAGGGGGGGAGACCCAGTACTTC. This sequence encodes CSATGGETQYF.

The CDR3, as DNA: TGTGCCAGCAGTTCCCAGGGGATGCTAGCCAAAAACATTCAGTACTTC. Residues: CASSSQGMLAKNIQYF. The rearrangement joins TRBV28 to TRBJ2-4; a possible D gene is TRBD1 (6 bases). CDR3 length equals 16 residues. The germline V gene encodes CDR1 MDHEN and CDR2 SYDVKM. V was clipped by 4 bases and J by 0 bases, with 13 bases between them.

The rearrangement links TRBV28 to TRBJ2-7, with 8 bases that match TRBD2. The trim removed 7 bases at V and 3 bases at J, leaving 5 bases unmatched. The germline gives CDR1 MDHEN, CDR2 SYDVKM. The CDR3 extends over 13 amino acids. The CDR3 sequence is CASTSGTSYEQYF. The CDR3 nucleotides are TGTGCCAGCACCTCCGGGACTAGCTACGAGCAGTACTTC.

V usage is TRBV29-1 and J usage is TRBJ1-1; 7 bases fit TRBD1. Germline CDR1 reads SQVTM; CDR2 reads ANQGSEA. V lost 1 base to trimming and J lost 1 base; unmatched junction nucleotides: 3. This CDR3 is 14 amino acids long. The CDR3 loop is CSVEVRTGNTEAFF. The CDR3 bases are TGCAGCGTTGAAGTAAGGACAGGGAACACTGAAGCTTTCTTT.

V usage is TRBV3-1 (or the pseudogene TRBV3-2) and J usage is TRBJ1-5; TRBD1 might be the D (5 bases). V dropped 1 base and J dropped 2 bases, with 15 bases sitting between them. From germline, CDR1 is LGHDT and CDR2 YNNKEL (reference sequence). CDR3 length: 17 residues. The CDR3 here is CASSQGYRGRGNQPQHF. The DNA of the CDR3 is TGTGCCAGCAGCCAAGGGTATAGGGGCAGGGGCAATCAGCCCCAGCATTTT.